These T cell receptor beta chains were read from a single sample in a study of CD8+ T cells in alopecia areata. This table comes from immunoSEQ multiplex PCR, and its TCRdb copy is limited to in-frame clones, with some not included. The data hold roughly 190,000 clones, with roughly 60% observed a single time. The source was CD4+ T cells sorted from blood, collected at week 24, from a patient treated with tofacitinib. The receptor set was obtained from a human donor with alopecia areata. Each CDR3 is given with its conserved first and last residue. The D gene is left open where the match is weak. Rows give clone size only sometimes, using once, few, many, or a class for an expanded clone.

J gene: TRBJ1-6; D gene: TRBD1; CDR3 length: 14; clone size: .; V gene: TRBV30; CDR3 DNA: TGTGCCTGGAGTCCGGACAGGGATCTTTCACCCCTCCACTTT; CDR3 protein: CAWSPDRDLSPLHF
J gene: TRBJ2-5; D gene: TRBD1; CDR3 length: 16; clone size: .; V gene: TRBV13; CDR3 DNA: TGTGCCAGCAGCTCCCGAACGACAGGGTTGCAAGAGACCCAGTACTTC; CDR3 protein: CASSSRTTGLQETQYF
J gene: TRBJ2-4; D gene: TRBD2; CDR3 length: 14; clone size: .; V gene: TRBV25-1; CDR3 DNA: TGTGCCAGCATAGCGGGGGGCCCTAAAAACATTCAGTACTTC; CDR3 protein: CASIAGGPKNIQYF
J gene: TRBJ2-5; D gene: .; CDR3 length: 11; clone size: few; V gene: TRBV5-1; CDR3 DNA: TGCGCCAGCAGCTTCCAAGAGACCCAGTACTTC; CDR3 protein: CASSFQETQYF
J gene: TRBJ1-6; D gene: .; CDR3 length: 15; clone size: once; V gene: TRBV15; CDR3 DNA: TGTGCCACCAGGGAAGGTGACAGGCCTTATTCACCCCTCCACTTT; CDR3 protein: CATREGDRPYSPLHF
J gene: TRBJ1-2; D gene: TRBD1; CDR3 length: 14; clone size: few; V gene: TRBV19; CDR3 DNA: TGTGCCAGTAGACTGGGACAGGGGGCGAGGGGCTACACCTTC; CDR3 protein: CASRLGQGARGYTF
J gene: TRBJ1-2; D gene: .; CDR3 length: 17; clone size: once; V gene: TRBV2; CDR3 DNA: TGTGCCAGCAGTGAAGCAATAGTGAGGGATGGAAACTATGGCTACACCTTC; CDR3 protein: CASSEAIVRDGNYGYTF
J gene: TRBJ2-1; D gene: .; CDR3 length: 13; clone size: few; V gene: TRBV4-3; CDR3 DNA: TGCGCCAGCAGCCAATTACCGGGCGATGAGCAGTTCTTC; CDR3 protein: CASSQLPGDEQFF
J gene: TRBJ2-3; D gene: TRBD2; CDR3 length: 16; clone size: .; V gene: TRBV9; CDR3 DNA: TGTGCCAGCAGCGTAGTCGCGGGGGGTAGCACAGATACGCAGTATTTT; CDR3 protein: CASSVVAGGSTDTQYF
J gene: TRBJ2-3; D gene: .; CDR3 length: 14; clone size: .; V gene: TRBV11-2; CDR3 DNA: TGTGCCAGCAGCTTCTTGGGTCACACAGATACGCAGTATTTT; CDR3 protein: CASSFLGHTDTQYF
J gene: TRBJ1-2; D gene: .; CDR3 length: 14; clone size: .; V gene: TRBV30; CDR3 DNA: TGTGCCTGGATGTGGGGGAATCCCTACTATGGCTACACCTTC; CDR3 protein: CAWMWGNPYYGYTF
J gene: TRBJ1-1; D gene: TRBD1; CDR3 length: 14; clone size: .; V gene: TRBV9; CDR3 DNA: TGTGCCAGCAGCGTAGACATGGGGGACAGTGAGACTTCTTTT; CDR3 protein: CASSVDMGDSETSF
J gene: TRBJ2-5; D gene: .; CDR3 length: 13; clone size: .; V gene: TRBV2; CDR3 DNA: TGTGCCAGCAGTGGGGACACTCAAGAGACCCAGTACTTC; CDR3 protein: CASSGDTQETQYF
J gene: TRBJ1-1; D gene: .; CDR3 length: 13; clone size: .; V gene: TRBV30; CDR3 DNA: TGTGCCTGCCGACGGTCATTGAACACTGAAGCTTTCTTT; CDR3 protein: CACRRSLNTEAFF
J gene: TRBJ1-6; D gene: .; CDR3 length: 12; clone size: once; V gene: TRBV19; CDR3 DNA: TGTGCCAGTAGCTCATTTGGGTCACCCCTCCACTTT; CDR3 protein: CASSSFGSPLHF
J gene: TRBJ2-3; D gene: .; CDR3 length: 14; clone size: .; V gene: TRBV7-2; CDR3 DNA: TGTGCCAGCAGCTTCAGGGGGGAGAGAGATACGCAGTATTTT; CDR3 protein: CASSFRGERDTQYF
J gene: TRBJ2-5; D gene: .; CDR3 length: 15; clone size: .; V gene: TRBV29-1; CDR3 DNA: TGCAGCGTTGAAGACGGCTTATTGTACCAAGAGACCCAGTACTTC; CDR3 protein: CSVEDGLLYQETQYF
J gene: TRBJ2-7; D gene: TRBD2; CDR3 length: 16; clone size: .; V gene: TRBV5-1; CDR3 DNA: TGCGCCAGCAGCTTGAGTCCTAGCGGGGGATCCTACGAGCAGTACTTC; CDR3 protein: CASSLSPSGGSYEQYF
J gene: TRBJ2-7; D gene: TRBD1; CDR3 length: 13; clone size: few; V gene: TRBV5-1; CDR3 DNA: TGCGCCAGCAGCGGCACAGGGGGCTACGAGCAGTACTTC; CDR3 protein: CASSGTGGYEQYF
J gene: TRBJ2-3; D gene: .; CDR3 length: 13; clone size: .; V gene: TRBV6-1; CDR3 DNA: TGTGCCAGCAGTGGACAGTACACAGATACGCAGTATTTT; CDR3 protein: CASSGQYTDTQYF
J gene: TRBJ2-5; D gene: .; CDR3 length: 12; clone size: .; V gene: TRBV5-6; CDR3 DNA: TGTGCCAGCAGCGTCAATAGGGAGACCCAGTACTTC; CDR3 protein: CASSVNRETQYF
J gene: TRBJ1-2; D gene: TRBD1; CDR3 length: 12; clone size: once; V gene: TRBV29-1; CDR3 DNA: TGCAGCGCTGGACAGGGGGACCCAGGCTACACCTTC; CDR3 protein: CSAGQGDPGYTF
J gene: TRBJ2-7; D gene: TRBD1; CDR3 length: 14; clone size: .; V gene: TRBV5-6; CDR3 DNA: TGTGCCAGCAGCAACACCGGGACAGCCTTGGAGCAGTACTTC; CDR3 protein: CASSNTGTALEQYF
J gene: TRBJ2-7; D gene: .; CDR3 length: 14; clone size: .; V gene: TRBV6-1; CDR3 DNA: TGTGCCAGCAGAGGGGAAACTAGCTCCTACGAGCAGTACTTC; CDR3 protein: CASRGETSSYEQYF
J gene: TRBJ1-1; D gene: .; CDR3 length: 15; clone size: .; V gene: TRBV4-3; CDR3 DNA: TGCGCCAGCAGCCAAGTCGGGCCCGTGAACACTGAAGCTTTCTTT; CDR3 protein: CASSQVGPVNTEAFF
J gene: TRBJ1-2; D gene: .; CDR3 length: 13; clone size: .; V gene: TRBV5-4; CDR3 DNA: TGTGCCAGCAGTTTTAACAGTAACTATGGCTACACCTTC; CDR3 protein: CASSFNSNYGYTF
J gene: TRBJ1-5; D gene: .; CDR3 length: 15; clone size: .; V gene: TRBV6-5; CDR3 DNA: TGTGCCAGCAGACCCTCCCACGGCGGGGGTCAGCCCCAGCATTTT; CDR3 protein: CASRPSHGGGQPQHF
J gene: TRBJ2-5; D gene: .; CDR3 length: 13; clone size: .; V gene: TRBV5-6; CDR3 DNA: TGTGCCAGCAGCTTGGCAGGGCGAGAGACCCAGTACTTC; CDR3 protein: CASSLAGRETQYF
J gene: TRBJ1-1; D gene: TRBD1; CDR3 length: 13; clone size: .; V gene: TRBV29-1; CDR3 DNA: TGCAGCGTACGGGACAGTAGGAACACTGAAGCTTTCTTT; CDR3 protein: CSVRDSRNTEAFF
J gene: TRBJ2-1; D gene: .; CDR3 length: 12; clone size: .; V gene: TRBV9; CDR3 DNA: TGTGCCAGCAGCGTAGATTTCAATGAGCAGTTCTTC; CDR3 protein: CASSVDFNEQFF
J gene: TRBJ2-7; D gene: TRBD1; CDR3 length: 12; clone size: .; V gene: TRBV29-1; CDR3 DNA: TGCAGCGTTGAGCAGGGGGCGAAGGAGCAGTACTTC; CDR3 protein: CSVEQGAKEQYF
J gene: TRBJ2-3; D gene: TRBD1; CDR3 length: 14; clone size: .; V gene: TRBV7-2; CDR3 DNA: TGTGCCAGCAGCCCCGGACAGGGAACAGATACGCAGTATTTT; CDR3 protein: CASSPGQGTDTQYF
J gene: TRBJ2-3; D gene: TRBD2; CDR3 length: 18; clone size: .; V gene: TRBV7-2; CDR3 DNA: TGTGCCAGCAGCTTAGGGGGTCTAGCGGGGAAAATCACAGATACGCAGTATTTT; CDR3 protein: CASSLGGLAGKITDTQYF
J gene: TRBJ2-3; D gene: TRBD1; CDR3 length: 15; clone size: .; V gene: TRBV5-6; CDR3 DNA: TGTGCCAGCAGCTTCCTTGTGACAGGGGGAGATACGCAGTATTTT; CDR3 protein: CASSFLVTGGDTQYF
J gene: TRBJ1-2; D gene: TRBD1; CDR3 length: 14; clone size: .; V gene: TRBV29-1; CDR3 DNA: TGCAGCGTTGTCGGAACGACAGGGGGGGATGGCTACACCTTC; CDR3 protein: CSVVGTTGGDGYTF
J gene: TRBJ1-1; D gene: .; CDR3 length: 14; clone size: .; V gene: TRBV29-1; CDR3 DNA: TGCAGCGTTGAAACCAGACAGGTCCAGACTGAAGCTTTCTTT; CDR3 protein: CSVETRQVQTEAFF
J gene: TRBJ1-1; D gene: TRBD1; CDR3 length: 16; clone size: .; V gene: TRBV10-2; CDR3 DNA: TGCGCCAGCAGCCCTTACTTAGGGACAGGGGACACTGAAGCTTTCTTT; CDR3 protein: CASSPYLGTGDTEAFF
J gene: TRBJ1-5; D gene: .; CDR3 length: 15; clone size: few; V gene: TRBV6-1; CDR3 DNA: TGTGCCAGCAGTCCTTCTGGGATTAGCAATCAGCCCCAGCATTTT; CDR3 protein: CASSPSGISNQPQHF
J gene: TRBJ2-7; D gene: TRBD1; CDR3 length: 14; clone size: .; V gene: TRBV28; CDR3 DNA: TGTGCCAGCAGTTCCCCAGGGGGCTGGAACGAGCAGTACTTC; CDR3 protein: CASSSPGGWNEQYF
J gene: TRBJ1-5; D gene: .; CDR3 length: 18; clone size: .; V gene: TRBV7-2; CDR3 DNA: TGTGCCAGCAGCTCTCGGGACACTTCCTTTTATAGCAATCAGCCCCAGCATTTT; CDR3 protein: CASSSRDTSFYSNQPQHF
J gene: TRBJ2-7; D gene: TRBD1; CDR3 length: 13; clone size: few; V gene: TRBV29-1; CDR3 DNA: TGCAGCGTTCGAAACAGGGGGTCCGGCGAGCAGTACTTC; CDR3 protein: CSVRNRGSGEQYF
J gene: TRBJ1-3; D gene: .; CDR3 length: 15; clone size: .; V gene: TRBV7-6; CDR3 DNA: TGTGCCAGCAGCGACACAGCGAACTCTGGAAACACCATATATTTT; CDR3 protein: CASSDTANSGNTIYF
J gene: TRBJ1-2; D gene: TRBD1; CDR3 length: 16; clone size: few; V gene: TRBV12-5; CDR3 DNA: TGTGCTAGTGGTTTGGTACTGGGGACAGGGAACTATGGCTACACCTTC; CDR3 protein: CASGLVLGTGNYGYTF
J gene: TRBJ1-5; D gene: TRBD1; CDR3 length: 14; clone size: .; V gene: TRBV7-2; CDR3 DNA: TGTGCCAGCAGCACGACAGGGCTCAATCAGCCCCAGCATTTT; CDR3 protein: CASSTTGLNQPQHF
J gene: TRBJ2-2; D gene: .; CDR3 length: 15; clone size: .; V gene: TRBV4-3; CDR3 DNA: TGCGCCAGCAGGGACGTGGGGTCGAACACCGGGGAGCTGTTTTTT; CDR3 protein: CASRDVGSNTGELFF
J gene: TRBJ2-1; D gene: TRBD1; CDR3 length: 16; clone size: .; V gene: TRBV19; CDR3 DNA: TGTGCCAGTAGTTTAGAGACAGGGGCATCTTCAGGTGAGCAGTTCTTC; CDR3 protein: CASSLETGASSGEQFF